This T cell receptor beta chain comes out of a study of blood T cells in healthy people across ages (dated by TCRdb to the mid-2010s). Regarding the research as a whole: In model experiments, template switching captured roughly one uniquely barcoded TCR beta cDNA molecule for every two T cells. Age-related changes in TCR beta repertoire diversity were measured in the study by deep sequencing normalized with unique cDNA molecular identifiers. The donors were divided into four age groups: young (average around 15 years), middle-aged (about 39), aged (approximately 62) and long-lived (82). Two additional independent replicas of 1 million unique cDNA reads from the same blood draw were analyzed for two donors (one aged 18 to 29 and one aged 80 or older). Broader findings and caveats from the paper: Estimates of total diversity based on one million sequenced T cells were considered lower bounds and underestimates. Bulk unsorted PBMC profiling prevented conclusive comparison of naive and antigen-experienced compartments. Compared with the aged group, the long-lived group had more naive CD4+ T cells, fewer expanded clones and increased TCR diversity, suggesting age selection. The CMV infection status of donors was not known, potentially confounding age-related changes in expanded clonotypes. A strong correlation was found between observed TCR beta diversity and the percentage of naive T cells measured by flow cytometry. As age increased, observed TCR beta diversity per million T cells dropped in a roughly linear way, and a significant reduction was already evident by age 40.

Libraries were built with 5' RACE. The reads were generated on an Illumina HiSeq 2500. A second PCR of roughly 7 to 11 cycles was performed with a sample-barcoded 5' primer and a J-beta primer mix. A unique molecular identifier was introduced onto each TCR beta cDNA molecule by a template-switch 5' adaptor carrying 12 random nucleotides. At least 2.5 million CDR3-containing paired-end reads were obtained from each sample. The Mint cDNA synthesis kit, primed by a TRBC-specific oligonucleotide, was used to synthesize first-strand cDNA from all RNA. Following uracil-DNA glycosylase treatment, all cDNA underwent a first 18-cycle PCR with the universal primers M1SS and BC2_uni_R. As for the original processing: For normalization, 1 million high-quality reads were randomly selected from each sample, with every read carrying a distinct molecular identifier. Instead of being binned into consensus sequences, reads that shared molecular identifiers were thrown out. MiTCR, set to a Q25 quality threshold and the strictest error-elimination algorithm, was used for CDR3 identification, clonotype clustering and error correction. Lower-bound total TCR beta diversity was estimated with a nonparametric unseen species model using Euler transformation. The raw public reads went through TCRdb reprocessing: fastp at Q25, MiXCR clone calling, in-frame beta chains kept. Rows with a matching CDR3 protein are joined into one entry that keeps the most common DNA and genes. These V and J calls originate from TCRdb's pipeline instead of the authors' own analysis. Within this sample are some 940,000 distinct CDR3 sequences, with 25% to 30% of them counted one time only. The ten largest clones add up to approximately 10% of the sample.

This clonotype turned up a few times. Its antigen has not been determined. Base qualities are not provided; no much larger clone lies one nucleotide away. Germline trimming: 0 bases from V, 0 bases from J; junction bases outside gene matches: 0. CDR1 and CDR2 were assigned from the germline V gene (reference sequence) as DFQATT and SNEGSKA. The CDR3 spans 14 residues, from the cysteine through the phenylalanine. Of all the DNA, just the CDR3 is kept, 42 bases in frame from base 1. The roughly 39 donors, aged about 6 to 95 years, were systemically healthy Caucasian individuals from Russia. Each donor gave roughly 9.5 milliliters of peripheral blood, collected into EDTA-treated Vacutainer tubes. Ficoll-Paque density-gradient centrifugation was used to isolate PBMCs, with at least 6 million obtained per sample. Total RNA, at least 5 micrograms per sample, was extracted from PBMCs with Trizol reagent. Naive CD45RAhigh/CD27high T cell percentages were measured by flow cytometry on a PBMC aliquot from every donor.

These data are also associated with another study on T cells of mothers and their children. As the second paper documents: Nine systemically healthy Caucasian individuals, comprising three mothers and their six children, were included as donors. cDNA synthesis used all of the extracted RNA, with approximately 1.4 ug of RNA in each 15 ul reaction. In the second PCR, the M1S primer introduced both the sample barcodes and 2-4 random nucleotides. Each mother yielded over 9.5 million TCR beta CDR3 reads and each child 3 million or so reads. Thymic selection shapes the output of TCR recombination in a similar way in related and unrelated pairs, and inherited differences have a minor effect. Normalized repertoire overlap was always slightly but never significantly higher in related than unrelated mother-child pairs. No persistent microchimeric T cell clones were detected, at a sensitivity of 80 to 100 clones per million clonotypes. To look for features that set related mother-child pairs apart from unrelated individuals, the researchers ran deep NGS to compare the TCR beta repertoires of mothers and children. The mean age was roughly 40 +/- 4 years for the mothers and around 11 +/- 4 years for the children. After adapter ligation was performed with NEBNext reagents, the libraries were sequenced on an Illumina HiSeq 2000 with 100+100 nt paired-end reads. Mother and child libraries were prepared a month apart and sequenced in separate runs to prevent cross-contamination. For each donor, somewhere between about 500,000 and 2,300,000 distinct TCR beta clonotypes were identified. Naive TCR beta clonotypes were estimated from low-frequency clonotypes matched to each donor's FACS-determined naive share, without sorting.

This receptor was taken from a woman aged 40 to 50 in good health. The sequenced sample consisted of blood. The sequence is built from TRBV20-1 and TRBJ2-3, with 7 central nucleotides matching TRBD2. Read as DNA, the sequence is TGCAGTGCTAGAGACGGGGGGAGCACAGATACGCAGTATTTT. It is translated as CSARDGGSTDTQYF.